The 28 T cell receptor beta chains below come from one sample, sequenced in a study of beta chain features in type 1 diabetes. Expressed TCRB transcripts were sequenced, since all the RNA that had been isolated was reverse transcribed. Profiling relied on immunoSEQ multiplex PCR, and the TCRdb table lists in-frame clones only, not all of them. In the table there are roughly 450,000 clones, approximately 14% of which are singletons. The material sequenced was naive CD4+ T cells from blood. All receptors derive from a man aged 25 to 40 in good health.

This rearrangement joins TRBV7-9 to TRBJ2-7; the match to TRBD2 covers 14 bases. The length of the CDR3 is 17 residues. The J segment lost 3 bases and the V segment lost 1 base, leaving 5 bases of the junction unmatched. Germline V gene data show CDR1 as SEHNR and CDR2 as FQNEAQ (reference sequence). The chain's CDR3 is CASSLEKGLAGGYEQYF. The CDR3 DNA follows: TGTGCCAGCAGCTTAGAAAAAGGACTAGCGGGGGGCTACGAGCAGTACTTC.

This clone was counted between two and nine times. The V gene is TRBV19, the J gene TRBJ2-1, with D uncertain. V was cut by 6 bases and J by 5 bases, with 2 bases left in between. The CDR3 extends over 10 amino acids. Germline V lookup: CDR1 LNHDA, CDR2 SQIVND (reference sequence). This CDR3 is CASSHNEQFF. CDR3 DNA: TGTGCCAGTAGCCACAATGAGCAGTTCTTC.

The CDR3 sequence: CASSQASPETQYF. In DNA form, the CDR3 reads TGTGCCAGCTCACAAGCGAGTCCAGAGACCCAGTACTTC. This chain links TRBV18 with TRBJ2-5; D is ambiguous. The germline CDR1 and CDR2 sequences are KGHSH and LQKENI. This CDR3 spans 13 amino acids. The V end was cut by 4 bases, the J end by 4 bases, with 10 bases between.

The gene calls are TRBV14 and TRBJ2-4; D might be TRBD2 (6 bases). The germline CDR1 and CDR2 sequences are SGHDN and FVKESK. This CDR3 contains 15 residues. With 2 bases removed from V and 0 bases from J, the gap between germline ends came to 8 bases. The CDR3 region has the DNA TGTGCCAGCAGCCAACAGGGACTAGCCAAAAACATTCAGTACTTC. Translating gives CASSQQGLAKNIQYF.

The chain couples TRBV7-2 to TRBJ1-2; 9 bases line up with TRBD1. Trimming took 5 bases from V and 8 from J; bases not matched to a gene: 9. The length of the CDR3 is 14 residues. Germline V gives CDR1 SGHTA, CDR2 FQGNSA. For the CDR3, the DNA is TGTGCCAGCAGCGGCACACAGGGGGCCGACGGCTACACCTTC. Protein sequence: CASSGTQGADGYTF.

V and J are TRBV30 and TRBJ2-5; the D gene is possibly TRBD2 (5 bases). V gave up 0 bases and J gave up 4 bases, with 12 bases separating them. The CDR3 consists of 14 residues. In germline, CDR1 is GTSNPN, CDR2 SVGIG (reference sequence). The CDR3 region has the DNA TGTGCCTGGAGTGTTACGGGATTAGCAGAGACCCAGTACTTC. The encoded protein is CAWSVTGLAETQYF.

This chain uses TRBV18 with TRBJ2-7; D possibly matches TRBD1 or TRBD2 (6 bases each). The germline V and J ends were trimmed by 6 bases and 6 bases, with 12 bases remaining between them. Germline assignment: CDR1 KGHSH and CDR2 LQKENI. CDR3 size: 12 residues. DNA for the CDR3: TGTGCCAGCTCCCCGGGGGCGGGCGAGCAGTACGTC. It is translated as CASSPGAGEQYV.

The gene calls are TRBV5-1 and TRBJ2-2; perhaps D is TRBD1 or TRBD2 (5 bases each). The CDR3 spans 15 residues. V was pared by 4 bases and J by 3 bases, with 13 bases between. Germline CDR1 SGHRS, CDR2 YFSETQ. CDR3 nucleotide sequence: TGCGCCAGCAGCGTATCCGGGACCGACACCGGGGAGCTGTTTTTT. Translation: CASSVSGTDTGELFF.

The chain employs TRBV30 and TRBJ1-5; the D is unclear. This CDR3 spans 13 amino acids. Trimming removed 1 base at V and 4 bases at J, with 8 bases between. The V gene's germline CDR1 is GTSNPN and CDR2 SVGIG (reference sequence). For the CDR3, the DNA is TGTGCCTGGAGTGAGGGTCATAATCAGCCCCAGCATTTT. Its protein product is CAWSEGHNQPQHF.

CDR3 bases: TGTGCCAGCACCTCCTTCTTGACCCTACGACCAACCGACTATGGCTACACCTTC. The encoded protein is CASTSFLTLRPTDYGYTF. The chain combines TRBV7-9 with TRBJ1-2; D uncertain. The CDR3 is made up of 18 amino acids. Per germline, CDR1 SEHNR and CDR2 FQNEAQ (reference sequence). Deletions cut 7 bases from V and 3 bases from J, with 27 bases between.

On this clone: Other nucleotide sequences in the sample specify the same CDR3. V and J are TRBV7-2 and TRBJ1-1; D unresolved. The CDR3 is 13 residues long. The germline V gene has CDR1 SGHTA and CDR2 FQGNSA. Trimming left V 5 bases short and J 6 bases short, with 13 bases between. CDR3 sequence reads: CASSLDREAEAFF. The CDR3 DNA reads as TGTGCCAGCAGCCTAGATAGAGAGGCTGAAGCTTTCTTT.

A few counts support this clone. J is TRBJ2-7 and V is TRBV9, with D unresolved. The CDR3 contains 12 residues. Trimming pared 4 bases from V and 5 bases from J, leaving 10 bases between. Germline V CDR1 and CDR2: SGDLS, YYNGEE. This chain's CDR3 is CASSPPLNEQYF. The CDR3 DNA follows: TGTGCCAGCAGCCCCCCCCTGAACGAGCAGTACTTC.

The chain joins TRBV30 to TRBJ2-5; the D gene is possibly TRBD2 (6 bases). The V gene lost 0 bases and the J gene lost 1 base, with 12 bases spanning the gap. This CDR3 contains 15 residues. The germline gives CDR1 GTSNPN, CDR2 SVGIG (reference sequence). CDR3 protein: CAWSVGAGSQETQYF. CDR3 DNA: TGTGCCTGGAGTGTAGGGGCGGGATCCCAAGAGACCCAGTACTTC. Together with reference TRBV30 and TRBJ2-5, the CDR3 gives the full variable domain: SQTIHQWPATLVQPVGSPLSLECTVEGTSNPNLYWYRQAAGRGLQLLFYSVGIGQISSEVPQNLSASRPQDRQFILSSKKLLLSDSGFYLCAWSVGAGSQETQYFGPGTRLLVL.

This clone has just a few counts. This chain links TRBV28 with TRBJ2-2; 8 bases are a match to TRBD1. Germline V gene data show CDR1 as MDHEN and CDR2 as SYDVKM. The CDR3 totals 15 residues. Trimming took 7 bases from V and 3 from J; bases not matched to a gene: 7. The CDR3 reads CASTDGDRHTGELFF. DNA for the CDR3: TGTGCCAGCACCGACGGGGACAGGCACACCGGGGAGCTGTTTTTT.

The V gene is TRBV7-9, the J gene TRBJ1-5; TRBD1 matches 7 bases. CDR1 is SEHNR, CDR2 FQNEAQ, per germline (reference sequence). The CDR3 has 17 amino acids. V gave up 6 bases and J gave up 0 bases; unmatched junction bases: 11. CDR3: CASSRETGTYSNQPQHF. The CDR3 DNA follows: TGTGCCAGCAGTCGGGAGACAGGGACGTATAGCAATCAGCCCCAGCATTTT.

The rearrangement uses TRBV13 and TRBJ2-2, with 7 bases identical to TRBD1. The length of the CDR3 is 14 residues. V gave up 8 bases and J gave up 8 bases; unmatched junction bases: 11. The germline CDR1 and CDR2 sequences are PRHDT and FYEKMQ (reference sequence). The CDR3 DNA sequence: TGTGCCAGCCGGAAAGGACAGGCGCTTGGGGAGCTGTTTTTT. It encodes CASRKGQALGELFF.

This clone was seen a few times. The V and J genes are TRBV27 and TRBJ1-6, with D possibly matching TRBD1 (5 bases). There are 13 residues in the CDR3. Trimming took off 3 bases at V and 10 bases at J, with 10 bases between the two ends. In germline, CDR1 is MNHEY, CDR2 SMNVEV (reference sequence). The chain's CDR3 is CASSFAGGSPLHF. The CDR3 DNA follows: TGTGCCAGCAGTTTCGCTGGGGGGTCACCCCTCCACTTT.

This clone was detected only a few times. The V gene is TRBV30, the J gene TRBJ2-6, with a weak D call TRBD2 (5 bases). Trimming pared 2 bases from V and 3 bases from J, leaving 8 bases between. The germline gives CDR1 GTSNPN, CDR2 SVGIG (reference sequence). The CDR3 spans 14 residues. The CDR3 nucleotides are TGTGCCTGGAGTTCGGGGAATGGGGCCAACGTCCTGACTTTC. Translating gives CAWSSGNGANVLTF.

In DNA form, the CDR3 reads TGCGCCAGCAGCTTGGCCCTTGGACAGGGTATTCGCACAGATACGCAGTATTTT. This codes for CASSLALGQGIRTDTQYF. The rearrangement uses TRBV5-1 and TRBJ2-3, with 8 bases that match TRBD1. This CDR3 spans 18 amino acids. Looked up from germline, CDR1 is SGHRS and CDR2 is YFSETQ. Trimming at V came to 0 bases and at J to 1 base, leaving 10 bases not matched to a gene. The entire variable domain, with the rest obtained from reference TRBV5-1 and TRBJ2-3, is as follows: KAGVTQTPRYLIKTRGQQVTLSCSPISGHRSVSWYQQTPGQGLQFLFEYFSETQRNKGNFPGRFSGRQFSNSRSEMNVSTLELGDSALYLCASSLALGQGIRTDTQYFGPGTRLTVL.

This clone was detected a few times. The chain couples TRBV29-1 to TRBJ2-1; no clear D gene. Per the germline V gene, CDR1 is SQVTM and CDR2 is ANQGSEA. V lost 1 base to trimming and J lost 0 bases, with 10 bases between them. The CDR3 consists of 15 residues. CDR3 DNA sequence: TGCAGCGTTGAAGGTCTATGGTCCTCCTACAATGAGCAGTTCTTC. Its protein is CSVEGLWSSYNEQFF.

This clone came up a few times. The rearrangement joins TRBV6-5 to TRBJ2-5, with D maybe TRBD2 (7 bases). V gave up 10 bases and J gave up 4 bases, with 13 bases separating them. In germline, CDR1 is MNHEY, CDR2 SVGAGI. The CDR3 has 12 amino acids. The CDR3 DNA follows: TGTGCCACTCGGGGGGCCCGAGAGACCCAGTACTTC. Protein: CATRGARETQYF.

This clone occurred a few times. The CDR3 nucleotides read TGTGCCAGCAGCCCAGGACTCAATGAGCAGTTCTTC. It specifies CASSPGLNEQFF. The chain is built from TRBV7-9 and TRBJ2-1; a possible D gene is TRBD2 (5 bases). The V gene's germline CDR1 is SEHNR and CDR2 FQNEAQ (reference sequence). The CDR3 sequence is 12 residues long. V was clipped by 5 bases and J by 6 bases, with 8 bases between them.

This clone came up a few times. The DNA of the CDR3 is TGTGCCAGCAGCCGGGGGATCTACAATCAGCCCCAGCATTTT. It yields the protein CASSRGIYNQPQHF. The chain has TRBV7-2 and TRBJ1-5; tentatively, D is TRBD1 (5 bases). Per germline, CDR1 SGHTA and CDR2 FQGNSA. Trimming pared 5 bases from V and 3 bases from J, leaving 11 bases between. The length of the CDR3 is 14 residues.

This sequence joins TRBV6-1 and TRBJ1-1; D might be TRBD1 (6 bases). Germline V gene lookup returns CDR1 MNHNS and CDR2 SASEGT. The CDR3 runs 13 residues. V lost 11 bases to trimming and J lost 2 bases, with 15 bases between them. CDR3 nucleotides: TGTGCCGTCGGGCAGGGGAGAAACACTGAAGCTTTCTTT. It encodes CAVGQGRNTEAFF.

V usage is TRBV29-1 and J usage is TRBJ1-1; D remains unclear. Looked up from germline, CDR1 is SQVTM and CDR2 is ANQGSEA. This CDR3 contains 8 residues. CDR3 sequence reads: CYALRAFF. The CDR3 DNA reads TGCTACGCCCTACGGGCTTTCTTT. Complete variable domain (other parts from reference TRBV29-1 and TRBJ1-1): SAVISQKPSRDICQRGTSLTIQCQVDSQVTMMFWYRQQPGQSLTLIATANQGSEATYESGFVIDKFPISRPNLTFSTLTVSNMSPEDSSIYLCYALRAFFGQGTRLTVV.

This chain joins TRBV4-2 and TRBJ2-3; D might be TRBD2 (6 bases). CDR3 length: 14 amino acids. Germline values: CDR1 LGHNA, CDR2 YNFKEQ. V lost 1 base to trimming and J lost 6 bases, with 11 bases between them. The CDR3 sequence: CASSQVAGRDTQYF. In DNA form, the CDR3 reads TGTGCCAGCAGCCAAGTCGCGGGACGCGATACGCAGTATTTT.

This clone appeared a few times. This sequence joins TRBV7-2 and TRBJ2-7, with a tentative D call TRBD2 (6 bases). V was clipped by 5 bases and J by 2 bases, with 10 bases between them. The CDR3 has 13 residues. Germline V gives CDR1 SGHTA, CDR2 FQGNSA. The CDR3 region is CASSARTTYEQYV. DNA of the CDR3: TGTGCCAGCAGCGCCCGGACTACCTACGAGCAGTACGTC.

This clone has a count of ten or more. The chain combines TRBV13 with TRBJ1-3; the D is unclear. Germline lookup yields CDR1 PRHDT and CDR2 FYEKMQ (reference sequence). The CDR3 loop spans 13 amino acids. Trimming pared 8 bases from V and 2 bases from J, leaving 10 bases between. CDR3 in DNA: TGTGCCAGCGGTCGGCAGCCTGGAAACACCATATATTTT. Amino acids: CASGRQPGNTIYF. The full variable domain, rest sourced from reference TRBV13 and TRBJ1-3, is AAGVIQSPRHLIKEKRETATLKCYPIPRHDTVYWYQQGPGQDPQFLISFYEKMQSDKGSIPDRFSAQQFSDYHSELNMSSLELGDSALYFCASGRQPGNTIYFGEGSWLTVV.